This T cell receptor beta chain was recorded in a study of regulatory T cells in long-lasting Graves disease. With V trimmed by 2 bases and J by 0 bases, 3 bases remained unmatched. The germline V gene has CDR1 MNHEY and CDR2 SMNVEV (reference sequence). The CDR3 covers 15 residues. Time point described: persistent/refractory GD, antithyroid drugs over 5 years with positive TRAb. RNA from PBMCs was the source of the TCR library. As collected, the peripheral blood samples measured around 9 milliliters each and went into EDTA tubes. Libraries of TCR beta came from iRepertoire HTBI primers plus Arm-PCR of CDR3 regions. Using its own MiXCR run on the multiplex PCR reads, TCRdb lists one record per CDR3 protein. The repertoire consists of roughly 450,000 distinct CDR3 sequences, with about 22% occurring once and the leading ten covering around 13%. This clonotype was seen many times. Its antigen is unknown.

Overall study findings and caveats: Whereas 1,000 or so public clonotypes were shared by new patients, persistent patients shared more, at roughly 2,500.

This TCR was recovered from a female donor with Graves disease. V is TRBV27 and J is TRBJ1-1; 7 nucleotides align to TRBD1. The sample was peripheral blood mononuclear cells (PBMCs), taken when the disease was refractory, from a patient treated with antithyroid drugs. The CDR3 here is CASSLAQGMNTEAFF. In DNA, the CDR3 is TGTGCCAGCAGTTTAGCACAGGGGATGAACACTGAAGCTTTCTTT.